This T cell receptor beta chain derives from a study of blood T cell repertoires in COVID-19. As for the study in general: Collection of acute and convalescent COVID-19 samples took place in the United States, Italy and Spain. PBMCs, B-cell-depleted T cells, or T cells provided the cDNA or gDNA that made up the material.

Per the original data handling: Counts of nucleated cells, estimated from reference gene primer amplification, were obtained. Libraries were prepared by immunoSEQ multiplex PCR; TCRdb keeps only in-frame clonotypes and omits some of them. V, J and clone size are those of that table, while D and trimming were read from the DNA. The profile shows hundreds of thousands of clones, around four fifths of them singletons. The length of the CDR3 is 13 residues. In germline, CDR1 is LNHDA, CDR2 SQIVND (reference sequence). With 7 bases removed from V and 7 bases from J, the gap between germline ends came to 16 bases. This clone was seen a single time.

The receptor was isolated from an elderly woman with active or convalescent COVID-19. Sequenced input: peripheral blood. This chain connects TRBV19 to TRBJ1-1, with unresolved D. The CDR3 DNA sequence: TGTGCCAGTACCCAATATCTCCTAGGTGAAGCTTTCTTT. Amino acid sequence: CASTQYLLGEAFF.